A single sample is the source of the 18 T cell receptor beta chains below, sequenced in a study of shared T cell receptors in the human thymus. TCRdb keeps only in-frame clones here, not all; method: immunoSEQ multiplex PCR. This sample has hundreds of thousands of clones, with more than 70% found just once. These data are also associated with another study on human thymus T cells.

Source material: thymocytes. Every receptor here comes from a boy younger than two with a congenital heart defect.

The chain is built from TRBV5-1 and TRBJ1-6, with a possible D match to TRBD1 (6 bases). This CDR3 spans 16 amino acids. Germline V gene lookup returns CDR1 SGHRS and CDR2 YFSETQ. Trimming cost V 1 base and J 10 bases, with 18 bases left between them. The CDR3 DNA reads TGCGCCAGCAGCTTGAGGGCAGGGGTTGGGGGATCACCCCTCCACTTT. The encoded protein is CASSLRAGVGGSPLHF.

This clone has just a few counts. Compared with germline, one end of the junction differs, possibly owing to a read error. The chain employs TRBV28 and TRBJ1-4; D is ambiguous. Germline V gives CDR1 MDHEN, CDR2 SYDVKM. This CDR3 is 15 amino acids long. The CDR3 region has the DNA TGTGCCATCAGTCGGGGTATAGGGCGCAAGGAAAAACTGTTTTTT. Amino acid sequence: CAISRGIGRKEKLFF.

This clone has only a few counts. The V and J genes are TRBV27 and TRBJ2-1; TRBD2 matches at 9 bases. Germline CDR1 is MNHEY and CDR2 is SMNVEV (reference sequence). The CDR3 sequence is 14 residues long. Germline trimming cut 7 bases from V and 10 bases from J; bases unmatched to any gene: 11. This CDR3 is CASKRVAGVEEQFF. The CDR3 coding sequence is TGTGCCAGCAAGCGGGTAGCGGGAGTGGAGGAGCAGTTCTTC.

The count of this clone is one. V gene TRBV6-5 combines with J gene TRBJ1-2; 9 bases line up with TRBD1. The CDR3 has 13 residues. Germline V gene lookup returns CDR1 MNHEY and CDR2 SVGAGI. V trimming: 9 bases; J trimming: 3 bases; junction bases outside the gene matches: 5. CDR3 region: CASSDRGDYGYTF. CDR3 sequence (DNA): TGTGCCAGTTCGGACAGGGGAGACTATGGCTACACCTTC.

The chain uses TRBV2 and TRBJ2-7; D is possibly TRBD1 (6 bases). The CDR3 is made up of 14 amino acids. Germline assignment: CDR1 SNHLY and CDR2 FYNNEI. V was clipped by 4 bases and J by 0 bases, with 10 bases between them. The CDR3, as DNA: TGTGCCAGCAGTGGAGGGACATCCTCCTACGAGCAGTACTTC. Amino acid sequence: CASSGGTSSYEQYF.

This rearrangement joins TRBV9 to TRBJ2-2; TRBD2 agrees at 11 bases. With 2 bases clipped from V and 0 bases from J, the junction kept 6 bases outside the gene matches. The CDR3 sequence is 18 residues long. Germline values: CDR1 SGDLS, CDR2 YYNGEE. The CDR3: CASSVFGTSGTNTGELFF. Written as DNA, the CDR3 is TGTGCCAGCAGCGTTTTTGGGACTAGCGGTACGAACACCGGGGAGCTGTTTTTT.

This clone was seen just once. The chain links TRBV5-6 to TRBJ2-7; weak D call: TRBD1 (6 bases). The V end was cut by 0 bases, the J end by 3 bases, with 10 bases between. Germline V gene sequence: CDR1 SGHDT, CDR2 YYEEEE. CDR3 size: 14 residues. In DNA, the CDR3 is TGTGCCAGCAGCTTGGCCAACAGGGACTACGAGCAGTACTTC. It is translated as CASSLANRDYEQYF.

The V gene is TRBV4-1, the J gene TRBJ2-1, with D tentatively TRBD2 (6 bases). Trimming took 6 bases from V and 10 from J, leaving 22 bases between them. Germline values: CDR1 MGHRA, CDR2 YSYEKL. The CDR3 loop spans 15 amino acids. CDR3: CASSPHPSASFEQFF. CDR3 nucleotide sequence: TGCGCCAGCAGTCCCCACCCTAGCGCAAGCTTCGAGCAGTTCTTC.

The chain has TRBV7-9 and TRBJ2-7, with D uncertain. V gave up 8 bases and J gave up 5 bases, with 16 bases separating them. Germline CDR1 SEHNR, CDR2 FQNEAQ (reference sequence). The CDR3 consists of 13 residues. The DNA for the CDR3 is TGTGCCAGCTCGATAACCAATGTAGACGAGCAGTACTTC. Its translation: CASSITNVDEQYF.

This clone showed up just once. The chain combines TRBV4-1 with TRBJ2-1, with D perhaps TRBD2 (5 bases). V lost 0 bases and J 9 bases, leaving 27 bases between the germline ends. Germline CDR1 and CDR2: MGHRA and YSYEKL. The CDR3 extends over 19 amino acids. CDR3: CASSQDSWVEGGLETEQFF. In DNA form, the CDR3 reads TGCGCCAGCAGCCAAGATTCTTGGGTTGAGGGCGGCCTAGAAACTGAGCAGTTCTTC.

This rearrangement joins TRBV27 to TRBJ2-1; D not resolved. This CDR3 has 14 amino acids. Trimming cost V 2 bases and J 5 bases, with 10 bases left between them. Germline V lookup: CDR1 MNHEY, CDR2 SMNVEV (reference sequence). The CDR3 coding sequence is TGTGCCAGCAGTTTAGCGTCCGATCACAATGAGCAGTTCTTC. It translates to CASSLASDHNEQFF.

The rearrangement joins TRBV6-1 to TRBJ2-1; 12 bases line up with TRBD2. Germline assignment: CDR1 MNHNS and CDR2 SASEGT. The CDR3 length is 18 residues. V was pared by 4 bases and J by 2 bases, with 9 bases of the junction left unmatched. CDR3 residues: CASSARLAGVPPYNEQFF. DNA of the CDR3: TGTGCCAGCAGTGCCCGACTAGCGGGGGTCCCCCCCTACAATGAGCAGTTCTTC.

The chain uses TRBV27 and TRBJ2-7; 11 positions agree with TRBD1. Germline V gives CDR1 MNHEY, CDR2 SMNVEV (reference sequence). J was trimmed by 7 bases and V by 2 bases; bases with no gene match: 7. This CDR3 is built from 15 residues. CDR3 bases: TGTGCCAGCAGTTTAGTAGGACAGGGGGCTGATGAGCAGTACTTC. Its protein is CASSLVGQGADEQYF.

This rearrangement joins TRBV2 to TRBJ2-1, with unresolved D. The CDR3 totals 12 residues. The germline V gene has CDR1 SNHLY and CDR2 FYNNEI. Trimming took 2 bases from V and 9 from J, leaving 8 bases between them. CDR3 amino acids: CASSELPFEQFF. For the CDR3, the DNA is TGTGCCAGCAGTGAACTTCCGTTTGAGCAGTTCTTC.

Only one count was recorded for this clone. The CDR3 loop is CASSDLTSFSTDTQYF. The DNA of the CDR3 is TGTGCCAGCAGTGACTTAACTAGCTTTAGCACAGATACGCAGTATTTT. This chain connects TRBV6-1 to TRBJ2-3, with D perhaps matching TRBD2 (6 bases). The length of the CDR3 is 16 residues. The germline V gene has CDR1 MNHNS and CDR2 SASEGT. Trimming left V 3 bases short and J 0 bases short, with 13 bases between.

The DNA for the CDR3 is TGTGCCAGCAGCCCCAGCGGGTCGGTGTCTAGATCCTACGAGCAGTACTTC. Protein: CASSPSGSVSRSYEQYF. The rearrangement links TRBV7-9 to TRBJ2-7; D possibly corresponds to TRBD2 (6 bases). The CDR3 length is 17 residues. V lost 5 bases and J 1 base, leaving 21 bases between the germline ends. Germline V gene lookup returns CDR1 SEHNR and CDR2 FQNEAQ (reference sequence).

CDR3 sequence: CASSLVFRSSYNSPLHF. The CDR3 coding sequence is TGTGCCAGCAGTTTGGTGTTTCGGAGCTCCTATAATTCACCCCTCCACTTT. The chain has TRBV27 and TRBJ1-6, with D unclear. V lost 3 bases to trimming and J lost 0 bases, with 12 bases between them. Germline lookup yields CDR1 MNHEY and CDR2 SMNVEV (reference sequence). This CDR3 region has 17 residues.

V gene TRBV4-3 combines with J gene TRBJ2-1; TRBD2 agrees at 9 bases. Looked up from germline, CDR1 is LGHNA and CDR2 is YSLEER. The CDR3 has 16 residues. The junction had 6 bases not matched to a gene; V was cut back by 0 bases and J by 6 bases. The CDR3 spells CASSQDSSGGRNEQFF. Written as DNA, the CDR3 is TGCGCCAGCAGCCAAGATTCGAGCGGGGGGCGCAATGAGCAGTTCTTC.